The rows below give T cell receptor beta chains drawn from one sample of a study of shared clonotypes between healthy human individuals. Repertoires were generated with immunoSEQ multiplex PCR, while TCRdb's copy carries only in-frame clones and drops some. The data contain about half a million clones, approximately 78% of them singletons. The sequenced material came from PBMCs. The receptor source for this set is a middle-aged woman in good health. Some clones in this sample may be carry-over from other donors' samples. Both conserved end residues are part of each CDR3. A D gene is named only where the DNA matches it firmly. Where a row states a size, it is once, few, many or the class of an expanded clone; other rows omit it.

v_gene	abundance	d_gene	j_gene	CDR3nt	CDR3aa
TRBV5-1	-	-	TRBJ2-5	TGCGCCAGCAGCTTGTCTGGACGGGCAAGCCAAGAGACCCAGTACTTC	CASSLSGRASQETQYF
TRBV5-5	-	-	TRBJ2-3	TGTGCCAGCAGCTTGACAGCTAGCACAGATACGCAGTATTTT	CASSLTASTDTQYF
TRBV6-6	-	-	TRBJ1-1	TGTGCCAGCAGTTACTCTAGGACGGTTGAAGCTTTCTTT	CASSYSRTVEAFF
TRBV19	-	TRBD1	TRBJ1-4	TGTGCCAGTACCCGCCGGGTGACAGGGGGGAATGAAAAACTGTTTTTT	CASTRRVTGGNEKLFF
TRBV30	few	-	TRBJ1-3	TGTGCCTGGAGTGCCTCCCCGGGGGGAAACACCATATATTTT	CAWSASPGGNTIYF
TRBV5-4	-	-	TRBJ2-7	TGTGCCAGCAGCTTGATGGGGACTGGGATCTACGAGCAGTACTTC	CASSLMGTGIYEQYF
TRBV28	-	TRBD1	TRBJ2-5	TGTGCCAGTTTTACACAGGGGCGCCGGGGTTGGGAGACCCAGTACTTC	CASFTQGRRGWETQYF
TRBV11-2	few	-	TRBJ2-5	TGTGCCAGCAGCCGAAAGGCCAGGGGCGGGGAGACCCAGTACTTC	CASSRKARGGETQYF
TRBV7-9	-	TRBD2	TRBJ2-1	TGTGCCAGCAGAACCGGGACTAGCGGGAGGTCCTACAATGAGCAGTTCTTC	CASRTGTSGRSYNEQFF
TRBV7-9	-	-	TRBJ1-3	TGTGCCAGCAGCCTGGTGGACGTTGGAAACACCATATATTTT	CASSLVDVGNTIYF
TRBV6-1	many	TRBD1	TRBJ2-3	TGTGCCAGCAGCACAGGGGGCCGCACAGATACGCAGTATTTT	CASSTGGRTDTQYF
TRBV7-2	-	-	TRBJ1-3	TGTGCCAGCAGCTTAGCGATGGGGAACACCATATATTTT	CASSLAMGNTIYF
TRBV18	-	TRBD1	TRBJ2-7	TGTGCCAGCTCACCAGACCGGGACAGGGGATTGAACTTC	CASSPDRDRGLNF
TRBV20-1	-	-	TRBJ2-7	TGCAGTGCTACGCATAGGGAGCAGTACTTC	CSATHREQYF
TRBV5-1	-	TRBD2	TRBJ2-3	TGCGCCAGCAGCTTTATTATAGCGGGTAGGGGCACAGATACGCAGTATTTT	CASSFIIAGRGTDTQYF
TRBV27	few	TRBD2	TRBJ2-3	TGTGCCAGCAGCCCCGGGGCTAGCGGATGGGCGAGGCCCACAGATACGCAGTATTTT	CASSPGASGWARPTDTQYF
TRBV11-2	-	-	TRBJ2-5	TGTGCCAGCAGCCCCGACAGGTACACCCAAGAGACCCAGTACTTC	CASSPDRYTQETQYF
TRBV13	-	-	TRBJ2-7	TGTGCCAGCAGCTTTAACACTCCCGCCTACGAGCAGTACTTC	CASSFNTPAYEQYF
TRBV7-6	-	-	TRBJ2-1	TGTGCCAGCAGCTTAGGTTGGAGAACCCATGAGCAGTTCTTC	CASSLGWRTHEQFF
TRBV4-2	-	TRBD2	TRBJ2-3	TGTGCCAGCAGCCAACAAAGCGGGAGGGTTCAAGATACGCAGTATTTT	CASSQQSGRVQDTQYF
TRBV2	-	TRBD2	TRBJ2-3	TGTGCCAGCAGTCAGTTTCTAGCGGGAGTAGGCGATACGCAGTATTTT	CASSQFLAGVGDTQYF
TRBV18	-	-	TRBJ1-4	TGTGCCAGCTCACTCGGGCGTCGGGAGAAACTGTTTTTT	CASSLGRREKLFF
TRBV5-1	-	-	TRBJ2-1	TGCGCCAGCAGCTTGAAGATAGGGGACTCCTACAATGAGCAGTTCTTC	CASSLKIGDSYNEQFF
TRBV19	-	-	TRBJ1-5	TGTGCCAGTAGTATAGCGGCTAGCAATCAGCCCCAGCATTTT	CASSIAASNQPQHF
TRBV29-1	-	-	TRBJ2-7	TGCAGCGCGGGCGGCAGCTACTACGAGCAGTACTTC	CSAGGSYYEQYF
TRBV6-5	few	-	TRBJ1-3	TGTGCCAGCAGTTACACAGGGACAACTGGAAACACCATATATTTT	CASSYTGTTGNTIYF
TRBV29-1	-	-	TRBJ1-1	TGCAGCGCCCGGGGGGTGAACACTGAAGCTTTCTTT	CSARGVNTEAFF
TRBV28	-	-	TRBJ2-7	TGTGCCAGCAGTGGGTTCGACAGAGCATCCTACGAGCAGTACTTC	CASSGFDRASYEQYF
TRBV5-1	-	-	TRBJ1-1	TGCGCCAGCAACCCTGGGGGTCTCGGCACTGAAGCTTTCTTT	CASNPGGLGTEAFF
TRBV4-3	-	-	TRBJ1-6	TGCGCCAGCAGCCAAGATGGCCAGCTTAATTCACCCCTCCACTTT	CASSQDGQLNSPLHF
TRBV6-4	-	-	TRBJ2-3	TGTGCCAGCAGTGAGGAGGGTAGCACAGATACGCAGTATTTT	CASSEEGSTDTQYF
TRBV21-1	once	-	TRBJ1-1	TGTGCCAGCAAAGGGGAAAACACTGAAGCTTTCTTT	CASKGENTEAFF
TRBV5-1	-	TRBD1	TRBJ1-5	TGCGCCAGCAGCCTCGGACAGGGAACCCAGCCCCAGCATTTT	CASSLGQGTQPQHF
TRBV11-2	-	-	TRBJ2-1	TGTGCCAGCAGCGCAAGAGGGCAGACCTACAATGAGCAGTTCTTC	CASSARGQTYNEQFF
TRBV4-3	few	-	TRBJ1-4	TGCGCCAGCAGCCCAGGGGCAGGGACGGACGATGAAAAACTGTTTTTT	CASSPGAGTDDEKLFF
TRBV10-1	-	-	TRBJ1-1	TGCGCCAGCAGCGCCGGTAGCACTGAAGCTTTCTTT	CASSAGSTEAFF
TRBV10-3	-	-	TRBJ1-5	TGTGCCATCAGTGAACAGGAAGGGTTTTATCAGCCCCAGCATTTT	CAISEQEGFYQPQHF
TRBV19	-	-	TRBJ2-1	TGTGCCAGTAGGAGCCAACCGGACAGTCGGAGACAGTTCTTC	CASRSQPDSRRQFF
TRBV5-8	-	TRBD1	TRBJ1-5	TGTGCCAGCAGCTTTGGGGGGACAGGTTGGGATCAGCCCCAGCATTTT	CASSFGGTGWDQPQHF
TRBV9	-	TRBD2	TRBJ2-1	TGTGCCAGCAGCGTGACTAGCTCCAACGTCAATGAGCAGTTCTTC	CASSVTSSNVNEQFF
TRBV30	-	TRBD1	TRBJ2-7	TGTGCCTGGAGTCAGACAGGGGAGAGCGAGCAGTACTTC	CAWSQTGESEQYF
TRBV15	-	-	TRBJ1-2	TGTGCCACATCCCCAACGGCTAACTATGGCTACACCTTC	CATSPTANYGYTF
TRBV19	-	TRBD2	TRBJ2-3	TGTGCCAGTAGTATAGATGCGACTAGCGGGATAAGAGATACGCAGTATTTT	CASSIDATSGIRDTQYF
TRBV19	-	-	TRBJ1-1	TGTGCCAGTAAGGGTGTGGGGACCATGAACACTGAAGCTTTCTTT	CASKGVGTMNTEAFF
TRBV5-6	once	-	TRBJ1-4	TGTGCCAGCAGCTTGACGCAGGGAGGAAATGAAAAACTGTTTTTT	CASSLTQGGNEKLFF
TRBV5-1	-	-	TRBJ1-3	TGCGCCAGCAGCTTGGCTTCCTCTGGAAACACCATATATTTT	CASSLASSGNTIYF
TRBV18	many	-	TRBJ1-1	TGTGCCAGCTCGTCACCGGGACTCCAGAACACTGAAGCTTTCTTT	CASSSPGLQNTEAFF
TRBV7-9	-	TRBD1	TRBJ2-7	TGTGCCAGCAGCTTAGGCCGGGACAGGGGGCGACAAGAGTACTTC	CASSLGRDRGRQEYF
TRBV28	-	TRBD2	TRBJ2-5	TGTGCCAGCAGTGCCTTGGCGGGAGTTAGGGAGACCCAGTACTTC	CASSALAGVRETQYF
TRBV5-1	-	-	TRBJ1-1	TGCGCCAGCAGCCTTAGTCGGGACTTCACTGAAGCTTTCTTT	CASSLSRDFTEAFF
TRBV30	-	TRBD1	TRBJ1-2	TGTGCCTGGAGTCCAACAGGGGTCTATGGCTACACCTTC	CAWSPTGVYGYTF
TRBV28	-	-	TRBJ1-2	TGTGCCAGCACCCTAGGCAGGAGCGACTATGGCTACACCTTC	CASTLGRSDYGYTF